This passage covers 19 T cell receptor beta chains from one sample sequenced in a study of shared clonotypes between healthy human individuals. The method was immunoSEQ multiplex PCR; TCRdb's version includes in-frame clones alone and lacks a portion of them. The repertoire consists of about 980,000 clones, with about three quarters occurring once and the leading ten covering around 1.4%. The specimen was memory CD4+ T cells sorted from blood. As to subset: CD45RA-negative fraction. Source of these receptors: a young man in good health.

Written as DNA, the CDR3 is TGTGCCTGGAGTGTAAAGGTTGGGGGCGAGCAGTACTTC. Protein: CAWSVKVGGEQYF. The chain is built from TRBV30 and TRBJ2-7; D may match TRBD1 or TRBD2 (5 bases each). Deletions cut 0 bases from V and 6 bases from J, with 12 bases between. This CDR3 spans 13 amino acids. The germline gives CDR1 GTSNPN, CDR2 SVGIG (reference sequence).

The V gene is TRBV5-1, the J gene TRBJ2-7; D gene unclear. CDR1 is SGHRS and CDR2 is YFSETQ in the germline V gene. The V end was cut by 4 bases, the J end by 3 bases, with 8 bases between. This CDR3 is built from 12 residues. The CDR3: CASSPENYEQYF. Here the CDR3 DNA reads TGCGCCAGCAGCCCGGAAAACTACGAGCAGTACTTC.

V usage is TRBV4-3 and J usage is TRBJ1-1; 9 bases match TRBD1. CDR1 and CDR2 from the germline V gene are LGHNA and YSLEER. V lost 4 bases and J lost 4; bases outside the gene matches: 7. This CDR3 contains 15 residues. The CDR3 bases are TGCGCCAGCAGCCCGATCGGACAGGGGACCACTGAAGCTTTCTTT. This gives the protein CASSPIGQGTTEAFF.

This clone has a handful of counts. DNA of the CDR3: TGTGCCAGCGGGTCGGGGCCGGTCACTGAAGCTTTCTTT. Translating it yields CASGSGPVTEAFF. V is TRBV7-3 and J is TRBJ1-1; tentative D call: TRBD1 (5 bases). Germline lookup yields CDR1 SGHTA and CDR2 FQGTGA. The CDR3 extends over 13 amino acids. Trimming removed 8 bases at V and 4 bases at J, with 14 bases between.

The rearrangement joins TRBV6-1 to TRBJ2-1; D is unclear. Between the trimmed V and J ends, which lost 4 bases and 2 bases, there was a span of 9 bases. Germline lookup yields CDR1 MNHNS and CDR2 SASEGT. The length of the CDR3 is 14 residues. The CDR3 protein is CASSVWAPYNEQFF. The CDR3 nucleotides are TGTGCCAGCAGTGTTTGGGCCCCCTACAATGAGCAGTTCTTC.

V and J are TRBV18 and TRBJ2-7, with D perhaps being TRBD1 or TRBD2 (5 bases each). This CDR3 contains 13 residues. Germline values: CDR1 KGHSH, CDR2 LQKENI. V was shortened by 6 bases and J by 5 bases, with 14 bases between the two germline ends. CDR3 residues: CASSSGWGNEQYF. Here the CDR3 DNA reads TGTGCCAGCTCTTCAGGATGGGGGAACGAGCAGTACTTC.

This clone was detected ten times or more. J is TRBJ1-6 and V is TRBV5-4, with 7 bases matching TRBD1. There are 16 residues in the CDR3. The V and J ends lost 4 bases and 5 bases, in that order; junction bases with no gene match: 9. The germline V gene has CDR1 SGHNT and CDR2 YYREEE (reference sequence). The DNA for the CDR3 is TGTGCCAGCAGCATTGGGGCCGGACAGGATAATTCACCCCTCCACTTT. This translates into CASSIGAGQDNSPLHF.

The chain has TRBV5-1 and TRBJ2-7; 12 nucleotides agree with TRBD2. The CDR3 is 16 residues long. With 4 bases clipped from V and 3 bases from J, the junction kept 8 bases outside the gene matches. CDR1 is SGHRS and CDR2 is YFSETQ in the germline V gene. The CDR3 nucleotides read TGCGCCAGCAGCGAGTCCCTAGCGGGAGGGATCTACGAGCAGTACTTC. This codes for CASSESLAGGIYEQYF.

This clone was counted a single time. The chain couples TRBV7-9 to TRBJ2-4; TRBD1 is a possible D gene (6 bases). The V end lost 5 bases, the J end lost 0 bases, and 8 bases lay between the germline ends. The CDR3 sequence is 14 residues long. Germline V gene data show CDR1 as SEHNR and CDR2 as FQNEAQ (reference sequence). The CDR3 region has the DNA TGTGCCAGCAGCACAGGGATAGCCAAAAACATTCAGTACTTC. Translating gives CASSTGIAKNIQYF.

The chain joins TRBV28 to TRBJ2-7, with 8 bases matching TRBD1. The CDR3 is 14 amino acids. J gave up 3 bases and V 6 bases, and 7 bases lay outside the gene matches. The V gene's germline CDR1 is MDHEN and CDR2 SYDVKM. The CDR3 loop is CASRPGQVVYEQYF. The CDR3 coding sequence is TGTGCCAGCAGACCGGGACAGGTAGTCTACGAGCAGTACTTC.

This chain joins TRBV5-1 and TRBJ1-2, with D possibly being TRBD1 (6 bases). This CDR3 has 17 amino acids. Germline values: CDR1 SGHRS, CDR2 YFSETQ. The germline V and J ends were trimmed by 4 bases and 6 bases, with 25 bases remaining between them. The CDR3 sequence: CASSPGTLVRQLNGYTF. The CDR3, as DNA: TGCGCCAGCAGCCCAGGGACACTGGTTCGGCAGCTGAATGGCTACACCTTC.

The rearrangement joins TRBV5-4 to TRBJ1-1; D is possibly TRBD1 (6 bases). The CDR3 loop spans 16 amino acids. The germline V gene has CDR1 SGHNT and CDR2 YYREEE (reference sequence). V dropped 0 bases and J dropped 7 bases, with 19 bases sitting between them. For the CDR3, the DNA is TGTGCCAGCAGCTTGGGGGTTCTGGGGGCGCAAGGTGAAGCTTTCTTT. As protein: CASSLGVLGAQGEAFF. The variable domain in full, with the rest retrieved from reference TRBV5-4 and TRBJ1-1, is ETGVTQSPTHLIKTRGQQVTLRCSSQSGHNTVSWYQQALGQGPQFIFQYYREEENGRGNFPPRFSGLQFPNYSSELNVNALELDDSALYLCASSLGVLGAQGEAFFGQGTRLTVV.

The chain links TRBV7-2 to TRBJ1-2, with a possible D match to TRBD1 (6 bases). The CDR3 contains 17 residues. Trimming took 1 base from V and 5 from J, leaving 20 bases between them. CDR1 is SGHTA and CDR2 is FQGNSA in the germline V gene. The CDR3 loop is CASSLGRGRTTPYGYTF. Written as DNA, the CDR3 is TGTGCCAGCAGCTTAGGTCGGGGGCGAACAACACCTTATGGCTACACCTTC.

The chain combines TRBV5-1 with TRBJ2-7, with D tentatively TRBD2 (5 bases). With 4 bases removed from V and 0 bases from J, the gap between germline ends came to 8 bases. CDR3 length: 13 residues. Looked up from germline, CDR1 is SGHRS and CDR2 is YFSETQ. The CDR3 sequence: CASSKGSSYEQYF. In DNA form, the CDR3 reads TGCGCCAGCAGCAAAGGGAGCTCCTACGAGCAGTACTTC. Complete variable domain (other parts from reference TRBV5-1 and TRBJ2-7): KAGVTQTPRYLIKTRGQQVTLSCSPISGHRSVSWYQQTPGQGLQFLFEYFSETQRNKGNFPGRFSGRQFSNSRSEMNVSTLELGDSALYLCASSKGSSYEQYFGPGTRLTVT.

This chain uses TRBV10-3 with TRBJ2-7; a weak D match, TRBD1 (6 bases). The CDR3 spans 13 residues. The V gene's germline CDR1 is ENHRY and CDR2 SYGVKD. Trimming took 4 bases from V and 5 from J, leaving 12 bases between them. The CDR3 bases are TGTGCCATCAGTGGTCTGGGGGCCAACGAGCAGTACTTC. As protein: CAISGLGANEQYF.

The gene calls are TRBV7-8 and TRBJ2-7; D ambiguous. This CDR3 region has 12 residues. Trimming took off 4 bases at V and 7 bases at J, with 11 bases between the two ends. Germline values: CDR1 SGHVS, CDR2 FQNEAQ. CDR3 region: CASSSVSGEQYF. The CDR3 nucleotides read TGTGCCAGCAGCTCTGTAAGTGGGGAGCAGTACTTC.

This sequence joins TRBV5-8 and TRBJ2-1, with D possibly being TRBD1 (5 bases). CDR1 is SGHTS, CDR2 YDEGEE, per germline. This CDR3 region has 15 residues. V was trimmed by 0 bases and J by 4 bases, leaving 11 bases between them. CDR3 loop: CASSLEGSRYNEQFF. The CDR3 DNA follows: TGTGCCAGCAGCTTGGAGGGGTCAAGGTACAATGAGCAGTTCTTC. Complete variable domain (other parts from reference TRBV5-8 and TRBJ2-1): EAGVTQSPTHLIKTRGQQATLRCSPISGHTSVYWYQQALGLGLQFLLWYDEGEERNRGNFPPRFSGRQFPNYSSELNVNALELEDSALYLCASSLEGSRYNEQFFGPGTRLTVL.

The gene calls are TRBV5-4 and TRBJ1-2, with TRBD1 matching over 7 bases. From germline, CDR1 is SGHNT and CDR2 YYREEE (reference sequence). This CDR3 spans 14 amino acids. The V gene end was trimmed by 10 bases and the J gene end by 4 bases; junction bases not matched to a gene: 13. The CDR3 DNA follows: TGTGCCTCAGCAACGGAGGGGGCGCCCTATGGCTACACCTTC. Translating it yields CASATEGAPYGYTF. Full variable domain (remainder filled in from reference TRBV5-4 and TRBJ1-2): ETGVTQSPTHLIKTRGQQVTLRCSSQSGHNTVSWYQQALGQGPQFIFQYYREEENGRGNFPPRFSGLQFPNYSSELNVNALELDDSALYLCASATEGAPYGYTFGSGTRLTVV.

The rearrangement links TRBV6-6 to TRBJ2-7; 8 positions match TRBD2. The CDR3 sequence is 13 residues long. Germline loops: CDR1 MNHNY, CDR2 SVGAGI (reference sequence). The V and J ends lost 6 bases and 7 bases, in that order; junction bases with no gene match: 8. The CDR3 DNA reads TGTGCCAGCAGGGCCGGGGGGGTCGGAGAGCAGTACTTC. Protein product: CASRAGGVGEQYF.